The 15 T cell receptor beta chains reported below all come from one sample, sequenced in a study of CD8 T cells in Susac syndrome. Random-hexamer reverse transcription was applied to about 0.45 to 1 ug RNA. TCRdb analysed the immunoSEQ multiplex PCR reads with MiXCR anew, one entry per CDR3 protein. Among roughly 200,000 distinct CDR3 sequences, about 95% were seen once, and the ten largest hold approximately 0.094%. The source material was CD4+ T cells from PBMCs. These receptors originate from a human donor in good health.

The chain carries TRBV20-1 and TRBJ2-7, with D possibly being TRBD1 (6 bases). Germline CDR1 reads DFQATT; CDR2 reads SNEGSKA (reference sequence). V lost 3 bases and J 2 bases, leaving 14 bases between the germline ends. The CDR3 has 14 residues. The CDR3 nucleotides read TGCAGTGCTAGCGTCAGGGGAATCCCCTACGAGCAGTACGTC. Protein product: CSASVRGIPYEQYV.

This chain uses TRBV12-3 or TRBV12-4 with TRBJ2-6; D unclear. The CDR3 runs 17 residues. Trimming left V 5 bases short and J 2 bases short, with 16 bases between. CDR3 nucleotides: TGTGCCAGCAGTCCCCAAGTGGGCAGTCCTGGGGCCAACGTCCTGACTTTC. Amino acid sequence: CASSPQVGSPGANVLTF.

The rearrangement uses TRBV30 and TRBJ1-4, with a weak D call TRBD1 (6 bases). Trimming removed 2 bases at V and 2 bases at J, with 12 bases between. The CDR3 loop spans 15 amino acids. In germline, CDR1 is GTSNPN, CDR2 SVGIG (reference sequence). In DNA, the CDR3 is TGTGCCTGGAGTACTACAGGGCTTACTAATGAAAAACTGTTTTTT. Its protein product is CAWSTTGLTNEKLFF. Full variable domain (outside the CDR3, taken from reference TRBV30 and TRBJ1-4): SQTIHQWPATLVQPVGSPLSLECTVEGTSNPNLYWYRQAAGRGLQLLFYSVGIGQISSEVPQNLSASRPQDRQFILSSKKLLLSDSGFYLCAWSTTGLTNEKLFFGSGTQLSVL.

This clonotype has a single count. V usage is TRBV11-2 and J usage is TRBJ2-1; D may be TRBD1 (6 bases). The CDR3 sequence is 13 residues long. Per the germline V gene, CDR1 is SGHAT and CDR2 is FQNNGV. V was pared by 5 bases and J by 4 bases, with 9 bases between. CDR3 in amino acids: CASSITGYNEQFF. CDR3 sequence (DNA): TGTGCCAGCAGCATAACAGGGTACAATGAGCAGTTCTTC.

V is TRBV3-1 and J is TRBJ2-4; maybe TRBD2 (5 bases). CDR1 is LGHDT, CDR2 YNNKEL, per germline (reference sequence). Trimming shortened V by 1 base and J by 5 bases, and 9 bases separated the two germline ends. This CDR3 has 14 residues. The CDR3 reads CASSQAGNQNIQYF. The CDR3 region has the DNA TGTGCCAGCAGCCAAGCGGGGAACCAAAACATTCAGTACTTC.

This clonotype has only one observation. The chain recombines TRBV30 with TRBJ2-3; maybe TRBD2 (6 bases). The V end was cut by 8 bases, the J end by 4 bases, with 19 bases between. This CDR3 has 14 amino acids. Looked up from germline, CDR1 is GTSNPN and CDR2 is SVGIG (reference sequence). The CDR3 is CAGALGGGADTQYF. The CDR3, as DNA: TGTGCCGGGGCCCTCGGGGGAGGAGCAGATACGCAGTATTTT.

V and J are TRBV28 and TRBJ2-3, with no clear D. Germline CDR1 is MDHEN and CDR2 is SYDVKM. V lost 3 bases to trimming and J lost 3 bases, with 13 bases between them. The CDR3 sequence is 15 residues long. The DNA for the CDR3 is TGTGCCAGCAGTTTGTCCTCGCTTGGGACAGATACGCAGTATTTT. The encoded protein is CASSLSSLGTDTQYF.

V is TRBV3-1 and J is TRBJ2-7; D might be TRBD2 (6 bases). Between the trimmed V and J ends, which lost 5 bases and 0 bases, there was a span of 14 bases. Germline CDR1 is LGHDT and CDR2 is YNNKEL (reference sequence). The CDR3 is 15 amino acids. The CDR3 DNA sequence: TGTGCCAGCAGCAGCCCGGGAGTCAGCTCCTACGAGCAGTACTTC. Protein product: CASSSPGVSSYEQYF.

The rearrangement uses TRBV20-1 and TRBJ2-5; either TRBD1 or TRBD2 may fit D (5 bases each). This CDR3 contains 16 residues. V shed 3 bases and J shed 5 bases, with 22 bases lying between them. CDR1 is DFQATT and CDR2 is SNEGSKA in the germline V gene (reference sequence). This CDR3 is CSASEARGGPMETQYF. The CDR3 nucleotides are TGCAGTGCTAGCGAGGCGAGGGGTGGGCCAATGGAGACCCAGTACTTC.

DNA of the CDR3: TGTGCCAGTAGCTTCCTCGTGGAAACTAGCAATCAGCCCCAGCATTTT. Translating it yields CASSFLVETSNQPQHF. The chain links TRBV19 to TRBJ1-5; D is uncertain. CDR3 length: 16 amino acids. With 6 bases removed from V and 0 bases from J, the gap between germline ends came to 15 bases. Germline V gene sequence: CDR1 LNHDA, CDR2 SQIVND (reference sequence).

This chain connects TRBV6-5 to TRBJ1-2, with unresolved D. Per germline, CDR1 MNHEY and CDR2 SVGAGI. Between the trimmed V and J ends, which lost 5 bases and 8 bases, there was a span of 12 bases. This CDR3 has 12 residues. CDR3 region: CASSAGSSGYTF. The CDR3 DNA sequence: TGTGCCAGCAGTGCGGGTTCTTCGGGCTACACCTTC.

V usage is TRBV12-3 or TRBV12-4 and J usage is TRBJ1-5, with unresolved D. This CDR3 has 14 residues. V lost 1 base, J lost 4 bases, and 8 bases lay in between. CDR3 DNA: TGTGCCAGCAGTTTAGGGCTCCAGAATCAGCCCCAGCATTTT. The encoded protein is CASSLGLQNQPQHF.

The V call is TRBV29-1, the J call TRBJ1-4; no reliable D call. CDR1 and CDR2 (germline): SQVTM, ANQGSEA. The V end was cut by 1 base, the J end by 8 bases, with 5 bases between. The CDR3 runs to 11 residues. The DNA of the CDR3 is TGCAGCGTTGAAGTTTCCGAAAAACTGTTTTTT. This sequence encodes CSVEVSEKLFF.

The rearrangement links TRBV19 to TRBJ2-3; no firm D call. CDR1 and CDR2 (germline): LNHDA, SQIVND (reference sequence). The CDR3 contains 13 residues. Trimming took 5 bases from V and 5 from J, leaving 11 bases between them. CDR3 amino acids: CASSVGLQDTQYF. The CDR3 coding sequence is TGTGCCAGTAGTGTCGGGTTACAAGATACGCAGTATTTT.

The gene calls are TRBV20-1 and TRBJ2-3; D ambiguous. Trimming shortened V by 3 bases and J by 4 bases, and 14 bases separated the two germline ends. Germline V gene sequence: CDR1 DFQATT, CDR2 SNEGSKA (reference sequence). This CDR3 is 14 amino acids long. The CDR3 here is CSASIGSEADTQYF. CDR3 DNA sequence: TGCAGTGCTAGTATTGGCAGTGAGGCAGATACGCAGTATTTT.